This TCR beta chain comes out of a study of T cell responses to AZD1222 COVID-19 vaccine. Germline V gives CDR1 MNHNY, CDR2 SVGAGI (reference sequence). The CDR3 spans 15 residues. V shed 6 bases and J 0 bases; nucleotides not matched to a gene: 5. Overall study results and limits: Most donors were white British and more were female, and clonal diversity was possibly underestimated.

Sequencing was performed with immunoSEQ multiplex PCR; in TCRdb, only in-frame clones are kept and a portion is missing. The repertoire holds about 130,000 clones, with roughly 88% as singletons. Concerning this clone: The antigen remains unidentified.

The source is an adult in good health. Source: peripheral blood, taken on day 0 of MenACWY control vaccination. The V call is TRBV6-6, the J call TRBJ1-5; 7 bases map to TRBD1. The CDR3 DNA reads TGTGCCAGCAGACAGGGACAGTTTAGCAATCAGCCCCAGCATTTT. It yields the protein CASRQGQFSNQPQHF.